Listed below are T cell receptor beta chains from one sample, sequenced in a study of blood T cell repertoires in COVID-19. Sequenced by immunoSEQ multiplex PCR; TCRdb stores in-frame clones only, minus some. The repertoire consists of 300,000 to 400,000 clones, with more than 70% occurring once and the leading ten covering around 3%. Material: peripheral blood. These receptors were taken from a young woman with COVID-19, enrolled during active disease. Both conserved end residues are part of each CDR3. Each record gives: J gene, clone size, V gene, D gene, CDR3 protein, CDR3 DNA. A D gene is named only where the DNA matches it firmly. Rows may omit the clone size; those that give it use once, few, many or a size class.

>TRBJ2-2|few|TRBV19|TRBD2
CASRITSAANTGELFF
TGTGCCAGTAGGATCACTAGCGCGGCGAACACCGGGGAGCTGTTTTTT
>TRBJ1-2|.|TRBV10-3|.
CAISESIRLYGYTF
TGTGCCATCAGTGAGTCGATCAGGCTCTATGGCTACACCTTC
>TRBJ2-1|once|TRBV19|TRBD2
CASSIGRSGAGRNEQFF
TGTGCCAGTAGTATTGGGAGGAGCGGCGCCGGGAGGAATGAGCAGTTCTTC
>TRBJ1-3|.|TRBV18|.
CASSPRDLGTGNTIYF
TGTGCCAGCTCACCTCGGGACCTAGGGACAGGAAACACCATATATTTT
>TRBJ2-5|.|TRBV9|TRBD2
CASSPASGRMQETQYF
TGTGCCAGCAGCCCTGCTAGCGGGAGAATGCAAGAGACCCAGTACTTC
>TRBJ1-5|.|TRBV6-5|.
CASSYRGSNQPQHF
TGTGCCAGCAGTTACAGGGGATCCAATCAGCCCCAGCATTTT
>TRBJ1-4|few|TRBV4-2|TRBD1
CASSQAWTGRNEKLFF
TGTGCCAGCAGCCAGGCCTGGACAGGGAGAAATGAAAAACTGTTTTTT
>TRBJ2-5|once|TRBV14|TRBD2
CASSQATSGSRKTQYF
TGTGCCAGCAGCCAAGCCACTAGCGGGAGTCGAAAGACCCAGTACTTC
>TRBJ1-1|.|TRBV30|TRBD1
CAWTGQGRAFF
TGTGCCTGGACCGGACAGGGAAGGGCTTTCTTT
>TRBJ2-3|.|TRBV9|.
CASSVDATSTDTQYF
TGTGCCAGCAGCGTAGATGCTACTAGCACAGATACGCAGTATTTT
>TRBJ2-3|.|TRBV5-6|.
CASSLGPGDSDTQYF
TGTGCCAGCAGCTTGGGGCCCGGGGATTCGGATACGCAGTATTTT
>TRBJ1-5|.|TRBV7-2|TRBD1
CASSLEGAHSNQPQHF
TGTGCCAGCAGCTTGGAGGGGGCCCATAGCAATCAGCCCCAGCATTTT
>TRBJ2-1|once|TRBV4-3|TRBD2
CASSQGLAYPYNEQFF
TGCGCCAGCAGCCAAGGACTAGCGTACCCCTACAATGAGCAGTTCTTC
>TRBJ1-1|.|TRBV7-6|.
CASSSPYQGPDTEAFF
TGTGCCAGCAGCTCGCCCTATCAGGGTCCGGACACTGAAGCTTTCTTT
>TRBJ1-2|.|TRBV5-1|.
CASSVTGLGGYTF
TGCGCCAGCAGCGTTACGGGGTTAGGAGGCTACACCTTC
>TRBJ2-2|few|TRBV6-1|TRBD1
CASSEPRDRMGPGELFF
TGTGCCAGCAGTGAACCCCGGGACAGAATGGGACCCGGGGAGCTGTTTTTT
>TRBJ1-2|.|TRBV5-4|.
CASSDVRDNYGYTF
TGTGCCAGCAGCGACGTCAGGGATAACTATGGCTACACCTTC
>TRBJ1-3|.|TRBV20-1|.
CSAEEGNTIYF
TGCAGTGCTGAGGAAGGAAACACCATATATTTT
>TRBJ2-7|.|TRBV28|.
CAPIKRQTPSYEQYF
TGTGCCCCCATTAAGAGACAGACACCTTCCTACGAGCAGTACTTC
>TRBJ1-5|.|TRBV5-1|.
CASSLREGGGQPQHF
TGCGCCAGCAGCTTAAGGGAGGGAGGCGGTCAGCCCCAGCATTTT
>TRBJ2-2|.|TRBV7-9|.
CASSPLRTANTGELFF
TGTGCCAGCAGCCCCCTTCGGACAGCGAACACCGGGGAGCTGTTTTTT
>TRBJ1-3|.|TRBV13|TRBD1
CASSLGTGTGTGERNTIYF
TGTGCCAGCAGCTTAGGGACCGGGACAGGGACGGGAGAACGAAACACCATATATTTT
>TRBJ2-2|once|TRBV6-4|.
CASSDRGGVTGELFF
TGTGCCAGCAGTGACCGTGGCGGGGTTACCGGGGAGCTGTTTTTT
>TRBJ1-5|.|TRBV5-1|TRBD1
CASSRSGGREQPQHF
TGCGCCAGCAGCCGCTCAGGGGGCCGGGAACAGCCCCAGCATTTT
>TRBJ1-5|.|TRBV6-5|.
CASSSQVSNQPQHF
TGTGCCAGCAGTTCACAGGTTAGCAATCAGCCCCAGCATTTT
>TRBJ2-2|.|TRBV19|TRBD1
CAKSRGSGELFF
TGTGCCAAATCCAGGGGGAGCGGGGAGCTGTTTTTT
>TRBJ1-5|.|TRBV19|TRBD1
CASSLQGNQPQHF
TGTGCCAGTAGTCTACAGGGGAACCAGCCCCAGCATTTT
>TRBJ1-2|.|TRBV10-3|.
CAINPGGITFYGYTF
TGTGCCATCAACCCGGGGGGGATAACTTTCTATGGCTACACCTTC
>TRBJ1-1|.|TRBV4-1|.
CASSHLRAEAFF
TGCGCCAGCAGCCACCTCCGAGCTGAAGCTTTCTTT
>TRBJ2-5|.|TRBV19|TRBD2
CASSIGLAGRETQYF
TGTGCCAGTAGTATAGGACTAGCGGGCCGAGAGACCCAGTACTTC
>TRBJ2-3|few|TRBV5-1|.
CASSAGSPSTDTQYF
TGCGCCAGCAGCGCGGGGTCCCCTAGCACAGATACGCAGTATTTT
>TRBJ2-1|.|TRBV6-2/TRBV6-3|TRBD1
CASSYRQGASSYNEQFF
TGTGCCAGCAGTTACCGACAGGGGGCCAGCTCCTACAATGAGCAGTTCTTC
>TRBJ2-5|.|TRBV6-2/TRBV6-3|.
CASSLGGGAVETQYF
TGTGCCAGCAGCCTAGGGGGGGGCGCGGTGGAGACCCAGTACTTC
>TRBJ1-2|once|TRBV27|.
CASSFSPSVNYGYTF
TGTGCCAGCAGTTTCTCTCCCTCGGTTAACTATGGCTACACCTTC
>TRBJ1-3|.|TRBV21-1|.
CASSKSPEQGDGGNTIYF
TGTGCCAGCAGCAAAAGCCCCGAACAGGGAGACGGTGGAAACACCATATATTTT
>TRBJ1-2|.|TRBV9|TRBD1
CASSVQTGSNYGYTF
TGTGCCAGCAGCGTCCAGACAGGGTCTAACTATGGCTACACCTTC
>TRBJ1-2|.|TRBV13|TRBD1
CASTPRQGPYYGYTF
TGTGCCAGCACCCCTCGACAGGGGCCGTACTATGGCTACACCTTC
>TRBJ1-4|.|TRBV19|TRBD1
CATSNRGNGEKLFF
TGTGCCACCTCCAACAGGGGAAATGGTGAAAAACTGTTTTTT
>TRBJ2-4|.|TRBV6-4|TRBD2
CASSETSGGNIQYF
TGTGCCAGCAGTGAAACTAGCGGGGGAAACATTCAGTACTTC
>TRBJ2-3|.|TRBV5-1|.
CASSDGSEGDTQYF
TGCGCCAGCAGCGACGGGTCCGAGGGAGATACGCAGTATTTT
>TRBJ1-6|.|TRBV28|.
CARGEPQPSPLHF
TGTGCCAGAGGGGAACCCCAACCTTCACCCCTCCACTTT
>TRBJ1-1|.|TRBV30|.
CAWSVLELSEAFF
TGTGCCTGGAGTGTGCTGGAACTAAGTGAAGCTTTCTTT
>TRBJ1-2|.|TRBV4-3|.
CASSQDQSYGYTF
TGCGCCAGCAGCCAAGATCAGTCCTATGGCTACACCTTC
>TRBJ2-5|.|TRBV29-1|TRBD2
CSVALLAGGGETQYF
TGCAGCGTTGCCCTACTAGCGGGAGGAGGAGAGACCCAGTACTTC
>TRBJ2-7|once|TRBV7-9|.
CASSLATPREVTYF
TGTGCCAGCAGCTTAGCAACACCCAGAGAGGTTACGTACTTC
>TRBJ1-2|.|TRBV9|.
CASSVAPGINGYTF
TGTGCCAGCAGCGTAGCGCCAGGGATTAATGGCTACACCTTC